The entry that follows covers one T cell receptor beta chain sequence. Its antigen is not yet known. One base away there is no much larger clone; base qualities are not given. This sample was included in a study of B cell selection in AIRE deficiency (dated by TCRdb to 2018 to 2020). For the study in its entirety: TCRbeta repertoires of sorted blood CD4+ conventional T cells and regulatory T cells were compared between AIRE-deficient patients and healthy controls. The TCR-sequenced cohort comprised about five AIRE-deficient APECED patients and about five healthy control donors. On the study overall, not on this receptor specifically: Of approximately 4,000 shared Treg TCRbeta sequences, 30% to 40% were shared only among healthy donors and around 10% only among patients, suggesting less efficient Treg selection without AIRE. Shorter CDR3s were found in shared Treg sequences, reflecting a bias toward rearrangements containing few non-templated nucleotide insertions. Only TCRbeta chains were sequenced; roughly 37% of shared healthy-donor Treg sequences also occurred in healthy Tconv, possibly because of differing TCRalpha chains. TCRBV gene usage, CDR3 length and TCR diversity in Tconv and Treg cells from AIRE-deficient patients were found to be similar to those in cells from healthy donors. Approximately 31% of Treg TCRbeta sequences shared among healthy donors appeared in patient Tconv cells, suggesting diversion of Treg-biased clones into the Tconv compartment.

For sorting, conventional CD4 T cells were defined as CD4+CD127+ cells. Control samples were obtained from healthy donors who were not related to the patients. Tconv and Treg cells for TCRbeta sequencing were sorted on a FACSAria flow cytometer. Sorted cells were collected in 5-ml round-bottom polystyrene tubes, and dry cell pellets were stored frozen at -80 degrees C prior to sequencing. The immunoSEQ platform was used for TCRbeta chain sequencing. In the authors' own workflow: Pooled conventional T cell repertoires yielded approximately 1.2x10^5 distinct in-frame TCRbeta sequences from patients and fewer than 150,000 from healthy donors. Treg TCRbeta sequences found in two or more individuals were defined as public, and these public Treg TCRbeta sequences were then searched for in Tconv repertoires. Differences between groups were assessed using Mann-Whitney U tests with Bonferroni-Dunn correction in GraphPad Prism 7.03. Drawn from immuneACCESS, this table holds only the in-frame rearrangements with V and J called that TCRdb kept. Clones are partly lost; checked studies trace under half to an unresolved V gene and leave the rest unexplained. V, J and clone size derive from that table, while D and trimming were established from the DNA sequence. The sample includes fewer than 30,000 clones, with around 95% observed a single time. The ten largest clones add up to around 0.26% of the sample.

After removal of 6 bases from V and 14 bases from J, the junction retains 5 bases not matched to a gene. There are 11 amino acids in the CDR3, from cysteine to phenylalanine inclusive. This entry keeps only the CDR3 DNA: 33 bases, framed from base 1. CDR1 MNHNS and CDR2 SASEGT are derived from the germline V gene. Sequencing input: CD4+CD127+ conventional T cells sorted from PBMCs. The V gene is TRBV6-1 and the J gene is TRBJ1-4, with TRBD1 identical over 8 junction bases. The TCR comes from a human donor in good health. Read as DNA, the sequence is TGTGCCAGCAGCCGACAGGGGAGGCTGTTTTTT. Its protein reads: CASSRQGRLFF.